This record covers a single TCR beta chain. Authors' analysis steps: Amplified reference gene primers provided the basis for estimating nucleated cell counts. Repertoires were generated with immunoSEQ multiplex PCR, while TCRdb's copy carries only in-frame clones and drops some. Clone size and the V and J calls come from that table; the DNA yielded D and trimming. The data contain about 75,000 clones, 75% to 95% of them singletons. This CDR3 is 18 amino acids long. This sample stems from a study of blood T cell repertoires in COVID-19. About the research overall: Specimens from acute and convalescent COVID-19 originated in the United States, Italy and Spain. PBMCs, B-cell-depleted T cells, or T cells were the source of the cDNA or gDNA that made up the material.

V gene TRBV1 combines with J gene TRBJ2-7; the table assigns TRBD2, which was not confirmed against the DNA. TRBV1 is annotated as a pseudogene. Sequenced material: peripheral blood. The sequence derives from a human donor in a cohort sampled during active COVID-19. The CDR3 region is CTSSQGGRGDKAPYEQYF. As DNA, the CDR3 is TGCACCAGCAGCCAAGGGGGGAGGGGGGATAAGGCCCCCTACGAGCAGTACTTC.